This T cell receptor (beta chain) was recorded in a study of T-cell memory formation after mild COVID-19. Broader study findings: For contracting clones, CD4+ ones sat mainly in CM and EM, CD8+ in EMRA. Memory cells collected pre-infection included some clones that later responded, suggesting cross-reactive memory joined.

The length of the CDR3 is 13 residues. Germline V gene data show CDR1 as SGHVS and CDR2 as FQNEAQ. As for this clonotype: The antigen remains undetermined. This may stem from a read error, because a much larger clone lies one nucleotide away.

TCRdb re-analysed the 5' RACE reads in MiXCR, keeping a single row per CDR3 protein. Of about 320,000 distinct CDR3 sequences listed, around an eighth are singletons. This receptor was identified in a man between 18 and 29 years old who had mild COVID-19 (a few samples of this study predate the infection). Cell type and time point are not known. Sequenced input: PBMCs or a T cell subset sorted from them (not recorded which). The rearrangement uses TRBV7-8 and TRBJ2-5; D gene ambiguous. CDR3 in amino acids: CATSSRLKETQYF. CDR3 in DNA: TGTGCCACCAGCTCCAGACTGAAAGAGACCCAGTACTTC.